A selection of T cell receptor beta chains follows, all from one sample in a study of blood T cell repertoires in COVID-19. Here immunoSEQ multiplex PCR was the method, and the copy in TCRdb shows in-frame clones only, minus some. The sample includes a few hundred thousand clones, approximately 92% of them seen just once. The source material was PBMCs or T cells enriched from blood (not recorded which). The receptor source for this set is a man aged 18-30 years who had recovered from COVID-19. The CDR3 runs from the conserved cysteine through the conserved F or W. Fields, in order: V gene, J gene, D gene, clone size, CDR3 DNA, CDR3 protein. The D gene is left open where the match is weak. Rows give clone size only sometimes, using once, few, many, or a class for an expanded clone.

>TRBV18|TRBJ1-1|NA|NA
TGTGCCAGCTCACCACCTGGGTCAGGGAACACTGAAGCTTTCTTT
CASSPPGSGNTEAFF
>TRBV6-1|TRBJ2-1|TRBD2|NA
TGTGCCAGCAGTGAATTGTACGGACTAGCGGCGGTAACCTACAATGAGCAGTTCTTC
CASSELYGLAAVTYNEQFF
>TRBV27|TRBJ1-2|NA|once
TGTGCCAGCAGTTTATTCAGTGGGGAGGGCTACACCTTC
CASSLFSGEGYTF
>TRBV7-9|TRBJ2-1|NA|NA
TGTGCCAGCGACCCAGGGGCGGGTACTGAGCAGTTCTTC
CASDPGAGTEQFF
>TRBV15|TRBJ2-7|TRBD2|NA
TGTGCCACCAGCAGAGATAGCCTAGCGGCCTACGAGCAGTACTTC
CATSRDSLAAYEQYF
>TRBV6-5|TRBJ2-7|NA|NA
TGTGCCAGCAGTTACTCTGACAGATACTACGAGCAGTACTTC
CASSYSDRYYEQYF
>TRBV11-2|TRBJ2-2|TRBD2|NA
TGTGCCAGCAGCCAGCGGGAGGTCGGGGAGCTGTTTTTT
CASSQREVGELFF
>TRBV6-6|TRBJ2-3|TRBD2|NA
TGTGCCAGCAGTCGGGGACTAGCGGGGGGGCTCAGCACAGATACGCAGTATTTT
CASSRGLAGGLSTDTQYF
>TRBV20-1|TRBJ2-7|NA|NA
TGCAGTGCTATTATGCGCTACGAGCAGTACTTC
CSAIMRYEQYF
>TRBV3-1/TRBV3-2|TRBJ1-6|NA|NA
TGTGCCAGCAGCCAAGATTCCGGGGTGGATAATTCACCCCTCCACTTT
CASSQDSGVDNSPLHF
>TRBV6-5|TRBJ1-2|NA|NA
TGTGCCGTTAGGGACACTAACTATGGCTACACCTTC
CAVRDTNYGYTF
>TRBV7-2|TRBJ2-1|TRBD1|NA
TGTGCCAGCAGCCCCCAGGGGGCGTCCTACAATGAGCAGTTCTTC
CASSPQGASYNEQFF
>TRBV5-1|TRBJ2-5|TRBD1|NA
TGCGCCAGCAGAGACGGACAGGGTTACGAGACCCAGTACTTC
CASRDGQGYETQYF
>TRBV19|TRBJ2-7|TRBD2|NA
TGTGCCAGTAGTACCATCGGGACTAGCGGGAGGGCATACGAGCAGTACTTC
CASSTIGTSGRAYEQYF
>TRBV30|TRBJ2-7|TRBD1|NA
TGTGCCTGGAGTGTAGGGACAGCCTACGAGCAGTACTTC
CAWSVGTAYEQYF
>TRBV7-8|TRBJ2-5|NA|NA
TGTGCCAGCAGCTTAGAGGGACAGGCGGGGGCCCAGTACTTC
CASSLEGQAGAQYF
>TRBV3-1/TRBV3-2|TRBJ2-4|NA|NA
TGTGCCAGCAGCCAAGGGGGGGACGAGTACTTC
CASSQGGDEYF
>TRBV3-1/TRBV3-2|TRBJ1-5|NA|NA
TGTGCCAGCAGCCCGGGGGACGTTGGCAATCAGCCCCAGCATTTT
CASSPGDVGNQPQHF
>TRBV30|TRBJ2-7|TRBD2|NA
TGTGCCTGGAGTGTACGGGCTAGCGGGAGGGTGGACTACGAGCAGTACTTC
CAWSVRASGRVDYEQYF
>TRBV6-1|TRBJ2-1|NA|few
TGTGCCAGCAGTGAAACCGACAGAGAATACAATGAGCAGTTCTTC
CASSETDREYNEQFF
>TRBV18|TRBJ1-2|NA|NA
TGTGCCAGCTCACCACCGGGGGCCCCTAACTATGGCTACACCTTC
CASSPPGAPNYGYTF
>TRBV14|TRBJ2-5|NA|NA
TGTGCCAGCAGCCCGTCAGGTTTGGAGACCCAGTACTTC
CASSPSGLETQYF
>TRBV4-1|TRBJ1-5|NA|NA
TGCGCCAGCAGCCAGGTAGACTATAGCAATCAGCCCCAGCATTTT
CASSQVDYSNQPQHF
>TRBV5-8|TRBJ2-3|NA|NA
TGTGCCAGCAGCTTTCGATCGGCAGGGGAAGATACGCAGTATTTT
CASSFRSAGEDTQYF
>TRBV3-1/TRBV3-2|TRBJ2-2|TRBD1|NA
TGTGCCAGCAGCCAAGATCTTGTAAGGGGGCCCGGGGAGCTGTTTTTT
CASSQDLVRGPGELFF
>TRBV7-3|TRBJ2-1|TRBD1|NA
TGTGCCAGCAGCCCTGACAGGGGCGAGTACAATGAGCAGTTCTTC
CASSPDRGEYNEQFF
>TRBV5-1|TRBJ1-1|TRBD1|NA
TGCGCCAGCAGCTTGGGGGCAGGGGGCCGCGGCACTGAAGCTTTCTTT
CASSLGAGGRGTEAFF
>TRBV19|TRBJ1-5|TRBD1|NA
TGTGCCAGTACTAGGACAGGGGCGGAAAATCAGCCCCAGCATTTT
CASTRTGAENQPQHF
>TRBV28|TRBJ1-3|NA|NA
TGTGCCAGCAGTCTCGGAGCTCTTTGGAACACCATATATTTT
CASSLGALWNTIYF
>TRBV5-1|TRBJ1-1|NA|NA
TGCGCCAGCAGCTCGGGGAACACTGAAGCTTTCTTT
CASSSGNTEAFF
>TRBV9|TRBJ2-5|TRBD2|NA
TGTGCCAGCAGCGTGGGTCCCGGGACTAGCGGGGGGGTTCGAGAGACCCAGTACTTC
CASSVGPGTSGGVRETQYF
>TRBV12-3/TRBV12-4|TRBJ1-1|NA|NA
TGTGCCAGCAACCCGGGGGGAGGCACTGAAGCTTTCTTT
CASNPGGGTEAFF
>TRBV9|TRBJ2-1|NA|NA
TGTGCCAGCAGCGAACAGGAAAATGAGCAGTTCTTC
CASSEQENEQFF
>TRBV7-8|TRBJ1-1|NA|NA
TGTGCCAGCAGTCCACTGACAGGTATGAACACTGAAGCTTTCTTT
CASSPLTGMNTEAFF
>TRBV5-1|TRBJ2-2|NA|few
TGCGCCAGCAGCTTGGTTTGGGCGTCCGGGGAGCTGTTTTTT
CASSLVWASGELFF
>TRBV25-1|TRBJ2-2|TRBD1|NA
TGTGCCAGCAGATCACAGGGGGCAGGAACCGGGGAGCTGTTTTTT
CASRSQGAGTGELFF
>TRBV5-1|TRBJ1-1|TRBD1|once
TGCGCCAGCAGCCCTGACCCGGACAGGGGGATGACTGAAGCTTTCTTT
CASSPDPDRGMTEAFF
>TRBV2|TRBJ2-7|NA|NA
TGTGCCAGCAGTGATAGAGGGAACTACGAGCAGTACTTC
CASSDRGNYEQYF
>TRBV30|TRBJ2-7|TRBD2|NA
TGTGCCTGGAGGGCCGGGACTAGCGGGATCTACGAGCAGTACTTC
CAWRAGTSGIYEQYF
>TRBV9|TRBJ2-3|TRBD1|once
TGTGCCAGCAGCGTGGGGACAGGGGCAGATACGCAGTATTTT
CASSVGTGADTQYF
>TRBV6-5|TRBJ1-4|NA|NA
TGTGCCAGCAGTTACCGAGCCGGTCCAACTAATGAAAAACTGTTTTTT
CASSYRAGPTNEKLFF
>TRBV5-1|TRBJ2-7|NA|NA
TGCGCCAGCAGCCCCTCAGGGCCCTACGAGCAGTACTTC
CASSPSGPYEQYF